This passage covers 30 T cell receptor beta chains from one sample sequenced in a study of T cell repertoires in ileal Crohn's disease. Assay: immunoSEQ multiplex PCR; the TCRdb copy retains only in-frame clones and omits some. This sample yields tens of thousands of clones, of which about 81% are seen a single time; less than 7% belongs to the top ten. The sequenced sample was ileal tissue. All receptors derive from an adult with Crohn's disease.

Here the CDR3 reads CASSQIPGLASPLHF. CDR3 bases: TGTGCCAGCAGCCAAATACCGGGACTAGCTTCACCCCTCCACTTT. J is TRBJ1-6 and V is TRBV9; D may be TRBD1 (5 bases). The CDR3 runs to 15 residues. Deletions cut 4 bases from V and 9 bases from J, with 17 bases between. The germline V gene encodes CDR1 SGDLS and CDR2 YYNGEE.

The count of this clone is one. The chain combines TRBV6-1 with TRBJ2-3; D may be TRBD2 (6 bases). V lost 2 bases to trimming and J lost 11 bases, with 23 bases between them. Germline V gene lookup returns CDR1 MNHNS and CDR2 SASEGT. The CDR3 is 16 residues long. CDR3 in amino acids: CASSEILRGRTAMQYF. Written as DNA, the CDR3 is TGTGCCAGCAGTGAAATCTTGCGGGGACGGACCGCGATGCAGTATTTT.

The chain has TRBV7-9 and TRBJ2-3; D gene ambiguous. Germline loops: CDR1 SEHNR, CDR2 FQNEAQ (reference sequence). This CDR3 is built from 12 residues. Trimming removed 6 bases from V and 4 bases from J, with 8 bases in between. CDR3 sequence: CASSPVSDTQYF. In DNA, the CDR3 is TGTGCCAGCAGTCCAGTATCAGATACGCAGTATTTT.

CDR3 sequence reads: CASSLGLAVHNEQFF. The DNA for the CDR3 is TGTGCCAGCAGCCTGGGGCTAGCGGTTCACAATGAGCAGTTCTTC. V usage is TRBV9 and J usage is TRBJ2-1; the match to TRBD2 covers 7 bases. CDR1 and CDR2 from the germline V gene are SGDLS and YYNGEE. The V gene end was trimmed by 4 bases and the J gene end by 5 bases; junction bases not matched to a gene: 9. The CDR3 runs to 15 residues. The full variable domain, with the rest looked up from reference TRBV9 and TRBJ2-1, is DSGVTQTPKHLITATGQRVTLRCSPRSGDLSVYWYQQSLDQGLQFLIQYYNGEERAKGNILERFSAQQFPDLHSELNLSSLELGDSALYFCASSLGLAVHNEQFFGPGTRLTVL.

This clone occurred once. CDR3: CAITPGQTYEQYF. DNA for the CDR3: TGTGCCATAACGCCGGGACAGACCTACGAGCAGTACTTC. The rearrangement uses TRBV7-9 and TRBJ2-7; 7 nucleotides align to TRBD1. V lost 10 bases to trimming and J lost 2 bases; unmatched junction nucleotides: 8. Germline CDR1 is SEHNR and CDR2 is FQNEAQ (reference sequence). This CDR3 region has 13 residues.

V usage is TRBV5-1 and J usage is TRBJ1-1, with 8 bases matching TRBD1. The trim removed 3 bases at V and 4 bases at J, leaving 5 bases unmatched. This CDR3 has 14 residues. Germline lookup yields CDR1 SGHRS and CDR2 YFSETQ. CDR3 region: CASSSQGEGTEAFF. CDR3 nucleotides: TGCGCCAGCAGCTCACAGGGGGAGGGCACTGAAGCTTTCTTT. The full variable domain, its missing parts supplied by reference TRBV5-1 and TRBJ1-1, is KAGVTQTPRYLIKTRGQQVTLSCSPISGHRSVSWYQQTPGQGLQFLFEYFSETQRNKGNFPGRFSGRQFSNSRSEMNVSTLELGDSALYLCASSSQGEGTEAFFGQGTRLTVV.

This clone was counted a single time. The rearrangement links TRBV27 to TRBJ2-7; D is possibly TRBD2 (5 bases). Trimming removed 3 bases from V and 2 bases from J, with 11 bases in between. This CDR3 contains 14 residues. From germline, CDR1 is MNHEY and CDR2 SMNVEV (reference sequence). CDR3 in amino acids: CASSFRLGAYEQYF. The CDR3 nucleotides are TGTGCCAGCAGTTTTCGCCTCGGGGCCTACGAGCAGTACTTC.

This chain joins TRBV11-2 and TRBJ1-2; 7 bases agree with TRBD1. The germline CDR1 and CDR2 sequences are SGHAT and FQNNGV. This CDR3 comprises 15 residues. V trimming: 6 bases; J trimming: 0 bases; junction bases outside the gene matches: 7. The CDR3 coding sequence is TGTGCCAGCAGTTGGGACAGTAATCCTAACTATGGCTACACCTTC. This sequence encodes CASSWDSNPNYGYTF. The whole variable domain, filled in from reference TRBV11-2 and TRBJ1-2, reads EAGVAQSPRYKIIEKRQSVAFWCNPISGHATLYWYQQILGQGPKLLIQFQNNGVVDDSQLPKDRFSAERLKGVDSTLKIQPAKLEDSAVYLCASSWDSNPNYGYTFGSGTRLTVV.

The genes are TRBV2 and TRBJ2-3; 8 bases fit TRBD2. With 6 bases clipped from V and 2 bases from J, the junction kept 7 bases outside the gene matches. CDR1 is SNHLY, CDR2 FYNNEI, per germline. CDR3 length: 15 amino acids. CDR3 coding DNA: TGTGCCAGCAGGCGAGCGGGGGCGCTCACAGATACGCAGTATTTT. Encoded protein: CASRRAGALTDTQYF.

This clone was observed a handful of times. The chain couples TRBV7-2 to TRBJ1-6; no reliable D call. The germline V gene encodes CDR1 SGHTA and CDR2 FQGNSA. V was pared by 3 bases and J by 7 bases, with 10 bases between. The CDR3 has 14 amino acids. In DNA form, the CDR3 reads TGTGCCAGCAGCTTCAAAGCGCAGAATTCACCCCTCCACTTT. Translation: CASSFKAQNSPLHF. The full variable domain, in which reference TRBV7-2 and TRBJ1-6 provide the parts outside the CDR3, is GAGVSQSPSNKVTEKGKDVELRCDPISGHTALYWYRQSLGQGLEFLIYFQGNSAPDKSGLPSDRFSAERTGGSVSTLTIQRTQQEDSAVYLCASSFKAQNSPLHFGNGTRLTVT.

This chain joins TRBV18 and TRBJ1-5, with a tentative D call TRBD1 (6 bases). The CDR3 runs 18 residues. V was shortened by 8 bases and J by 2 bases, with 25 bases between the two germline ends. The germline V gene encodes CDR1 KGHSH and CDR2 LQKENI. Here the CDR3 DNA reads TGTGCCAGCCGGCACGGGGGGCCCTCAGCTAATCGCAATCAGCCCCAGCATTTT. Its protein product is CASRHGGPSANRNQPQHF. Based on the CDR3 plus reference TRBV18 and TRBJ1-5, the full variable domain is NAGVMQNPRHLVRRRGQEARLRCSPMKGHSHVYWYRQLPEEGLKFMVYLQKENIIDESGMPKERFSAEFPKEGPSILRIQQVVRGDSAAYFCASRHGGPSANRNQPQHFGDGTRLSIL.

The genes are TRBV19 and TRBJ1-2, with TRBD1 identical over 9 bases. CDR1 and CDR2 (germline): LNHDA, SQIVND (reference sequence). The CDR3 has 16 residues. Trimming removed 5 bases from V and 2 bases from J; junction bases left unmatched: 9. CDR3 amino acids: CASSALIQGANYGYTF. CDR3 coding DNA: TGTGCCAGTAGTGCCCTTATACAGGGGGCGAACTATGGCTACACCTTC. The variable domain in full, with the rest retrieved from reference TRBV19 and TRBJ1-2, is DGGITQSPKYLFRKEGQNVTLSCEQNLNHDAMYWYRQDPGQGLRLIYYSQIVNDFQKGDIAEGYSVSREKKESFPLTVTSAQKNPTAFYLCASSALIQGANYGYTFGSGTRLTVV.

The V call is TRBV5-1, the J call TRBJ2-5; 7 bases match TRBD1. This CDR3 has 14 amino acids. J was trimmed by 5 bases and V by 1 base; bases with no gene match: 5. The germline V gene has CDR1 SGHRS and CDR2 YFSETQ. This chain's CDR3 is CASSLNGQEETQYF. DNA of the CDR3: TGCGCCAGCAGCTTGAACGGACAGGAGGAGACCCAGTACTTC. Supplemented by reference TRBV5-1 and TRBJ2-5, the full variable domain reads KAGVTQTPRYLIKTRGQQVTLSCSPISGHRSVSWYQQTPGQGLQFLFEYFSETQRNKGNFPGRFSGRQFSNSRSEMNVSTLELGDSALYLCASSLNGQEETQYFGPGTRLLVL.

V is TRBV7-9 and J is TRBJ1-1; maybe TRBD1 (5 bases). This CDR3 has 13 amino acids. Germline V gene lookup returns CDR1 SEHNR and CDR2 FQNEAQ (reference sequence). V was pared by 6 bases and J by 1 base, with 9 bases between. The CDR3 sequence: CASRGGGNTEAFF. The DNA for the CDR3 is TGTGCCAGCAGGGGGGGAGGGAACACTGAAGCTTTCTTT.

A few counts support this clone. The gene calls are TRBV6-1 and TRBJ2-7; unclear D gene. The germline V gene encodes CDR1 MNHNS and CDR2 SASEGT. Trimming took 3 bases from V and 4 from J, leaving 16 bases between them. The CDR3 spans 15 residues. CDR3 nucleotides: TGTGCCAGCAGTGAGGCTGAGACGGAGCTATACGAGCAGTACTTC. It encodes CASSEAETELYEQYF.

This clone has only a few counts. This chain uses TRBV25-1 with TRBJ2-7; 10 bases align to TRBD1. The CDR3 covers 14 residues. Germline-derived CDR1 and CDR2 are MGHDK and SYGVNS. V was pared by 1 base and J by 8 bases, with 5 bases of the junction left unmatched. The CDR3 reads CASSESATGGKQYF. The CDR3 bases are TGTGCCAGCAGTGAATCCGCGACAGGGGGCAAGCAGTACTTC.

This rearrangement joins TRBV6-5 to TRBJ1-3; the match to TRBD1 covers 11 bases. The trim removed 0 bases at V and 4 bases at J, leaving 2 bases unmatched. CDR3 size: 16 residues. Looked up from germline, CDR1 is MNHEY and CDR2 is SVGAGI. CDR3 loop: CASSYSWTGGGNTIYF. In DNA, the CDR3 is TGTGCCAGCAGTTACTCCTGGACAGGGGGCGGAAACACCATATATTTT.

The chain recombines TRBV6-5 with TRBJ2-1; 7 bases match TRBD1. Germline V lookup: CDR1 MNHEY, CDR2 SVGAGI. The V segment lost 5 bases and the J segment 8 bases; nucleotides outside the gene matches: 9. This CDR3 comprises 14 residues. The DNA of the CDR3 is TGTGCCAGCAGTGATAGGACAGGTGCGGATGAGCAGTTCTTC. Amino acid sequence: CASSDRTGADEQFF.

The chain uses TRBV6-5 and TRBJ1-2, with D unresolved. Per the germline V gene, CDR1 is MNHEY and CDR2 is SVGAGI. V was shortened by 0 bases and J by 6 bases, with 8 bases between the two germline ends. This CDR3 is built from 13 residues. This chain's CDR3 is CASSYSPLHGYTF. The CDR3, as DNA: TGTGCCAGCAGTTACTCCCCCCTCCATGGCTACACCTTC.

In this sample, this clone turned up once. The chain is built from TRBV9 and TRBJ2-3; D gene ambiguous. This CDR3 has 15 residues. CDR1 is SGDLS, CDR2 YYNGEE, per germline. The V gene lost 0 bases and the J gene lost 4 bases, with 12 bases spanning the gap. CDR3 nucleotides: TGTGCCAGCAGCGTAGCGGGTTTTATGGCAGATACGCAGTATTTT. Translating it yields CASSVAGFMADTQYF.

The V and J genes are TRBV6-1 and TRBJ1-6, with 8 nucleotides matching TRBD1. This CDR3 spans 14 amino acids. V lost 5 bases, J lost 7 bases, and 4 bases stayed unmatched. Germline CDR1 is MNHNS and CDR2 is SASEGT. CDR3 nucleotides: TGTGCCAGCAGTCCCCGGACAGGGAATTCACCCCTCCACTTT. Translation gives CASSPRTGNSPLHF.

CDR3 in amino acids: CASSLAGQGRDNEQFF. In nucleotides, the CDR3 is TGTGCCAGCAGCTTAGCGGGGCAGGGTCGGGACAATGAGCAGTTCTTC. The V and J genes are TRBV7-2 and TRBJ2-1; D is possibly TRBD1 (5 bases). From germline, CDR1 is SGHTA and CDR2 FQGNSA. The CDR3 has 16 residues. The V end was cut by 0 bases, the J end by 5 bases, with 14 bases between.

This chain connects TRBV5-1 to TRBJ2-1; TRBD2 matches 9 bases. CDR1 is SGHRS and CDR2 is YFSETQ in the germline V gene. This CDR3 is 15 amino acids long. J was trimmed by 5 bases and V by 4 bases; bases with no gene match: 7. CDR3 sequence (DNA): TGCGCCAGCAGCGTTGGACTAGCGTTTGACAATGAGCAGTTCTTC. It encodes CASSVGLAFDNEQFF. Filled out from reference TRBV5-1 and TRBJ2-1, the complete variable domain reads KAGVTQTPRYLIKTRGQQVTLSCSPISGHRSVSWYQQTPGQGLQFLFEYFSETQRNKGNFPGRFSGRQFSNSRSEMNVSTLELGDSALYLCASSVGLAFDNEQFFGPGTRLTVL.

The genes are TRBV18 and TRBJ2-7, with 9 bases aligning to TRBD1. The CDR3 contains 14 residues. Germline trimming cut 5 bases from V and 3 bases from J; bases unmatched to any gene: 5. Germline V lookup: CDR1 KGHSH, CDR2 LQKENI. CDR3 protein: CASSTGQGLYEQYF. The CDR3 region has the DNA TGTGCCAGCTCAACAGGACAGGGGCTCTACGAGCAGTACTTC.

V usage is TRBV11-2 and J usage is TRBJ1-1; 8 nucleotides agree with TRBD1. After removal of 1 base from V and 1 base from J, the junction contained 5 bases not matched to a gene. CDR3 size: 16 residues. Per germline, CDR1 SGHAT and CDR2 FQNNGV. CDR3 coding DNA: TGTGCCAGCAGCTTAGGCGGGACAGGATGGAACACTGAAGCTTTCTTT. Amino acid sequence: CASSLGGTGWNTEAFF.

The J gene is TRBJ1-2, the V gene TRBV5-1, with 7 bases fitting TRBD1. J was trimmed by 7 bases and V by 4 bases; bases with no gene match: 13. Germline loops: CDR1 SGHRS, CDR2 YFSETQ. The CDR3 spans 15 residues. DNA of the CDR3: TGCGCCAGCAGCGAGAGCCCAACAGGGGTTGCTGGCTACACCTTC. Its protein is CASSESPTGVAGYTF.

J is TRBJ1-4 and V is TRBV6-5, with TRBD1 as a possible D gene (5 bases). With 0 bases removed from V and 4 bases from J, the gap between germline ends came to 9 bases. Germline CDR1 MNHEY, CDR2 SVGAGI. The CDR3 covers 15 residues. DNA for the CDR3: TGTGCCAGCAGTTACTCGAAGGGGATTAATGAAAAACTGTTTTTT. Its protein is CASSYSKGINEKLFF.

The chain combines TRBV7-2 with TRBJ2-7; 8 bases are a match to TRBD1. The ends lost 5 bases at V and 3 bases at J; junction bases unmatched: 6. This CDR3 has 14 residues. From germline, CDR1 is SGHTA and CDR2 FQGNSA. The CDR3, as DNA: TGTGCCAGCAGCCCACAGGGGGGTGGCTACGAGCAGTACTTC. This encodes CASSPQGGGYEQYF.

This chain joins TRBV11-1 and TRBJ2-1; 8 nucleotides line up with TRBD2. The germline V gene encodes CDR1 SGHAT and CDR2 FQDESV (reference sequence). The V segment lost 7 bases and the J segment 8 bases; nucleotides outside the gene matches: 16. The CDR3 has 16 amino acids. The CDR3 loop is CASTPPPGGPSDEQFF. The CDR3 region has the DNA TGTGCCAGCACCCCTCCCCCGGGGGGGCCGAGTGATGAGCAGTTCTTC.

V and J are TRBV27 and TRBJ1-1, with TRBD1 identical over 7 bases. Germline CDR1 and CDR2: MNHEY and SMNVEV (reference sequence). CDR3 length: 15 amino acids. The junction had 12 bases not matched to a gene; V was cut back by 6 bases and J by 5 bases. In DNA form, the CDR3 reads TGTGCCAGCAGCACCCCGAGACAGGGCGAGACTGAAGCTTTCTTT. Translation: CASSTPRQGETEAFF.